This TCR beta chain was identified in a study of cytomegalovirus exposure and HLA in healthy donors. A word on this clone: Its antigen remains unidentified.

PCR amplification relied on 60 Vbeta primers (plus 13 Jbeta primers). The data were produced by immunoSEQ multiplex PCR, yet TCRdb's version contains in-frame clones alone and is incomplete. In the table there are 200,000 to 250,000 clones, around 80% of which are singletons. Study-level results: The authors enumerated some 160 TCR beta chains as linked to cytomegalovirus. Presence/absence results assume similar sequencing depth per donor, which may not hold.

Specimen: PBMCs. This sequence originates from a man aged 18 to 35 in good health and CMV-seronegative.

CDR3 coding DNA: TGTGCCAGCAGGCCAGGACTAGCGGGAGTCAACGAGCAGTACTTC. Its translation is CASRPGLAGVNEQYF. The chain links TRBV27 to TRBJ2-7, with 13 bases that match TRBD2. This CDR3 spans 15 amino acids. The germline V gene has CDR1 MNHEY and CDR2 SMNVEV (reference sequence). V dropped 6 bases and J dropped 5; count of bases not matched to a gene: 7.